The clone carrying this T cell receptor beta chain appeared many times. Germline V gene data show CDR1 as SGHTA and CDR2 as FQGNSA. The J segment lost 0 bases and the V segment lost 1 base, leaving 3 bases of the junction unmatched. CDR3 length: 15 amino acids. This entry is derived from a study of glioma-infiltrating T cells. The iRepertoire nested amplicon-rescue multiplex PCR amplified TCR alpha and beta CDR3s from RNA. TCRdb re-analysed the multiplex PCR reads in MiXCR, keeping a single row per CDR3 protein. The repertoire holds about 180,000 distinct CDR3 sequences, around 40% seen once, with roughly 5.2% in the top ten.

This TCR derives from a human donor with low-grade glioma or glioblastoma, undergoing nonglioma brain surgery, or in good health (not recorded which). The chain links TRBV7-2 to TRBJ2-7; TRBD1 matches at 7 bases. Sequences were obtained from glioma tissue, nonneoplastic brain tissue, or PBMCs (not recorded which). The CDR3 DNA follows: TGTGCCAGCAGCTTAGGACAGGGTCCCTCCTACGAGCAGTACTTC. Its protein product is CASSLGQGPSYEQYF.